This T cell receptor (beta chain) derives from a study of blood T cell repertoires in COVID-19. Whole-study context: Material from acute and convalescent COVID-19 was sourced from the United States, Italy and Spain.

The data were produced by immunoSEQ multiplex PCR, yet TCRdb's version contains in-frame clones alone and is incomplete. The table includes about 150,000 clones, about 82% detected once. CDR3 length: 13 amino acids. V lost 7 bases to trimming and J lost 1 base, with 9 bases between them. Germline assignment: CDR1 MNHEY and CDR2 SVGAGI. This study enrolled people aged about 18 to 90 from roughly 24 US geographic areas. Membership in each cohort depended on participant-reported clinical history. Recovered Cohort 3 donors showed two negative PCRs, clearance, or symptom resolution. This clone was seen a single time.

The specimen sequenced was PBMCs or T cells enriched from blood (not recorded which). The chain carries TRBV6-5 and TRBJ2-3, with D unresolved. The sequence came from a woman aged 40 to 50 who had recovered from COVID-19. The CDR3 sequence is CASTMRGTDTQYF. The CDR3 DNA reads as TGTGCCAGCACAATGCGAGGCACAGATACGCAGTATTTT.